The rows below give T cell receptor beta chains drawn from one sample of a study of CD8 T cells in ankylosing spondylitis. Via MiXCR, TCRdb re-called the 5' RACE reads, giving one row per CDR3 protein. The profile shows approximately 400,000 distinct CDR3 sequences, 17% of them singletons. The sequenced sample was blood, either unsorted or a sorted T cell fraction (not recorded which). The source of these receptors is a male donor with ankylosing spondylitis. CDR3s include the opening cysteine and the closing phenylalanine or tryptophan. The D gene is left open where the match is weak. Some rows mark clone size as missing; the rest say once, few, many or name a class of expanded clone.

CDR3 length	V gene	D gene	clone size	J gene	CDR3 DNA	CDR3 protein
13	TRBV12-3/TRBV12-4	-	many	TRBJ1-1	TGTGCCAGCAGCGCGACAGGCACAGAAGAAGCTTTCTTT	CASSATGTEEAFF
13	TRBV7-9	-	-	TRBJ2-7	TGTGCCAGCAGCTTATTGGCGGGACGGGGGCAGTACTTC	CASSLLAGRGQYF
17	TRBV19	TRBD1	-	TRBJ1-2	TGTGCCAGTAATCCGGGACAGAAAGCCCCCGGAGGCTATGGCTACACCTTC	CASNPGQKAPGGYGYTF
16	TRBV4-1	-	few	TRBJ2-1	TGCGCCAGCAGAGGAAGGACAACAAGGGGTTACAATGAGCAGTTCTTC	CASRGRTTRGYNEQFF
18	TRBV9	TRBD1	-	TRBJ2-2	TGTGCCAGCAGCGTAGTTCCTGGGACAGGGGGCTTGGCCGGGGAGCTGTTTTTT	CASSVVPGTGGLAGELFF
16	TRBV6-1	TRBD1	few	TRBJ1-6	TGTGCCACTAGGACAGGTTTGAGCTCCTATAATTCACCCCTCCACTTT	CATRTGLSSYNSPLHF
15	TRBV2	-	-	TRBJ2-5	TGTGCCAGCAGTGAGAGGGGGTTCCCCCAAGAGACCCAGTACTTC	CASSERGFPQETQYF
18	TRBV5-1	TRBD2	few	TRBJ2-2	TGCGCCAGCAGCCGCCCGACTAGCGGGAAACCGAACACCGGGGAGCTGTTTTTT	CASSRPTSGKPNTGELFF
14	TRBV10-3	-	-	TRBJ2-3	TGTGCCATCCGGGGGGACAGATACACAGATACGCAGTATTTT	CAIRGDRYTDTQYF
20	TRBV4-1	-	-	TRBJ1-3	TGCGCCAGCAGCCAAGATCAATTTGGGGGGCAAAGGCGGTGGGGAAACACCATATATTTT	CASSQDQFGGQRRWGNTIYF
14	TRBV5-1	-	once	TRBJ1-3	TGCGCCAGCAGCCGGGGGCTTAGAGGAAACACCATATATTTT	CASSRGLRGNTIYF
13	TRBV27	-	-	TRBJ2-7	TGTGCCAGCATCCAAACCGGGGCCTACGAGCAGTACTTC	CASIQTGAYEQYF
14	TRBV5-1	-	-	TRBJ1-5	TGCGCCAGCAGCGACGGGGGCCTCAATCAGCCCCAGCATTTT	CASSDGGLNQPQHF
17	TRBV18	TRBD1	few	TRBJ2-5	TGTGCCAGCTCACCACCACTCCCGGACAGGGATTGGGAGACCCAGTACTTC	CASSPPLPDRDWETQYF
12	TRBV12-3/TRBV12-4	-	few	TRBJ2-1	TGTGCCGGGGCCTACCACCGTGGAGAGCAGTTCTTC	CAGAYHRGEQFF
17	TRBV11-2	-	-	TRBJ2-3	TGTGCCAGCAGCTCCCCTTTTTTCGGGGGAGTCACAGATACGCAGTATTTT	CASSSPFFGGVTDTQYF
13	TRBV30	-	-	TRBJ1-1	TGTGCCTGGAGCCCTAGAATGAACACTGAAGCTTTCTTT	CAWSPRMNTEAFF
15	TRBV4-3	TRBD2	many	TRBJ2-1	TGCGCCAGCAGCCAAGTTTCCGGGACTAAAACTGAGCAGTTCTTC	CASSQVSGTKTEQFF
12	TRBV28	-	-	TRBJ2-3	TGTGCCAGCAATAGGCGAGCAGATACGCAGTATTTT	CASNRRADTQYF
13	TRBV30	-	few	TRBJ2-7	TGTGCCTGGAACGCGGGACCCCCATACGAGCAGTACTTC	CAWNAGPPYEQYF
16	TRBV20-1	TRBD1	-	TRBJ1-2	TGCAGTGCTAGAGATCCCCCGGGACAGGCGGCGGGGGGCTACACCTTC	CSARDPPGQAAGGYTF
14	TRBV11-2	-	-	TRBJ2-5	TGTGCCAGCAGCTCCCGCCGGGCGCAAGAGACCCAGTACTTC	CASSSRRAQETQYF
12	TRBV7-9	-	-	TRBJ2-1	TGTGCCACTACCAGGGCTGCTAATGAGCAGTTCTTC	CATTRAANEQFF
14	TRBV9	-	-	TRBJ2-7	TGTGCCAGCAGCGTAGAAGGGGTCTCCTACGAGCAGTACTTC	CASSVEGVSYEQYF
18	TRBV27	-	-	TRBJ2-4	TGTGCCAGCAGTCCGTTGGGGGGCAGGGGTCAGGCCAAAAACATTCAGTACTTC	CASSPLGGRGQAKNIQYF
16	TRBV28	-	few	TRBJ2-2	TGTGCCAGCACCGGCCGGGCGGACCGGGTCACCGGGGAGCTGTTTTTT	CASTGRADRVTGELFF
19	TRBV12-3/TRBV12-4	TRBD2	many	TRBJ2-3	TGTGCCAGCAGGAACCTCAATCCGGGACTAGCGGAGGACACAGATACGCAGTATTTT	CASRNLNPGLAEDTDTQYF
12	TRBV12-3/TRBV12-4	-	few	TRBJ1-5	TGTGCCAGCAGTTTTGGCCATCAGCCCCAGCATTTT	CASSFGHQPQHF